Listed below are T cell receptor beta chains from one sample, sequenced in a study of OX40 agonist ivuxolimab in advanced cancers. Assay: immunoSEQ multiplex PCR; the TCRdb copy retains only in-frame clones and omits some. Here the sample spans approximately 92,000 clones, roughly 95% being singletons. Sample: CD4+ or CD8+ T cells sorted from blood, taken in a trial of the OX40 agonist ivuxolimab. These receptors originate from an adult with an advanced solid tumor such as melanoma, head and neck, liver or kidney cancer. CDR3s include the opening cysteine and the closing phenylalanine or tryptophan. The D gene is left open where the match is weak. Clone size is not always given. Where it is, it says once, few, many or a class for expanded clones.

abundance: once
d_gene: .
v_gene: TRBV7-9
CDR3aa: CASGQSNTEAFF

abundance: .
d_gene: .
v_gene: TRBV14
CDR3aa: CASSSHGGTVPYEQYF

abundance: .
d_gene: TRBD1
v_gene: TRBV7-7
CDR3aa: CASSSAWGQGYEQYF

abundance: .
d_gene: TRBD2
v_gene: TRBV11-3
CDR3aa: CASSLSGSIAYEQYF

abundance: .
d_gene: .
v_gene: TRBV4-1
CDR3aa: CASSRNMDSPLHF

abundance: .
d_gene: .
v_gene: TRBV7-9
CDR3aa: CASSYQTGEAFF

abundance: .
d_gene: .
v_gene: TRBV10-3
CDR3aa: CAIRDSNQPQHF

abundance: .
d_gene: TRBD1
v_gene: TRBV5-1
CDR3aa: CASSSSGQQGVWNEQFF

abundance: .
d_gene: .
v_gene: TRBV7-2
CDR3aa: CASSARISNYGYTF

abundance: .
d_gene: .
v_gene: TRBV7-6
CDR3aa: CASSLAQGLPIQETQYF

abundance: .
d_gene: .
v_gene: TRBV7-9
CDR3aa: CASSLVATPGHGSYEQYF

abundance: once
d_gene: .
v_gene: TRBV19
CDR3aa: CATSLQPDGNSPLHF

abundance: .
d_gene: .
v_gene: TRBV19
CDR3aa: CASSPIRTARETQYF

abundance: few
d_gene: .
v_gene: TRBV10-2
CDR3aa: CASREWTSNSPLHF

abundance: .
d_gene: TRBD1
v_gene: TRBV7-2
CDR3aa: CASSLWGRQGGYEQYF

abundance: .
d_gene: TRBD1
v_gene: TRBV6-9
CDR3aa: CASSYLQGVPPQHF

abundance: .
d_gene: TRBD2
v_gene: TRBV9
CDR3aa: CASSVGTGLAGGQETQYF

abundance: .
d_gene: TRBD1
v_gene: TRBV28
CDR3aa: CASRWTGLNQPQHF

abundance: .
d_gene: .
v_gene: TRBV6-5
CDR3aa: CASSWGVFANTGELFF

abundance: .
d_gene: .
v_gene: TRBV6-1
CDR3aa: CASSGPLNNEQFF

abundance: .
d_gene: .
v_gene: TRBV19
CDR3aa: CASSWTPSGEQYF

abundance: .
d_gene: TRBD2
v_gene: TRBV9
CDR3aa: CASSVATSTSGREQETQYF

abundance: .
d_gene: .
v_gene: TRBV6-1
CDR3aa: CASSEGTGKTQYF

abundance: .
d_gene: .
v_gene: TRBV28
CDR3aa: CASSRTGLGSPLHF

abundance: once
d_gene: TRBD1
v_gene: TRBV10-3
CDR3aa: CAIGTGNSYEQYF

abundance: .
d_gene: .
v_gene: TRBV6-6
CDR3aa: CASSRQEMNTEAFF

abundance: once
d_gene: TRBD2
v_gene: TRBV19
CDR3aa: CASSLAGGRETQYF

abundance: .
d_gene: .
v_gene: TRBV15
CDR3aa: CATSGPRLQGEAFF

abundance: once
d_gene: .
v_gene: TRBV4-1
CDR3aa: CASSQVPTVNQPQHF

abundance: .
d_gene: TRBD1
v_gene: TRBV11-2
CDR3aa: CASSRGLDEKLFF

abundance: .
d_gene: TRBD2
v_gene: TRBV4-2
CDR3aa: CASSQDAGLAGWQETQYF

abundance: .
d_gene: .
v_gene: TRBV9
CDR3aa: CASSAEPGRHKEKLFF

abundance: .
d_gene: .
v_gene: TRBV18
CDR3aa: CASSPGVQGNGYTF

abundance: .
d_gene: TRBD1
v_gene: TRBV7-2
CDR3aa: CASKPGQANTEAFF

abundance: .
d_gene: TRBD1
v_gene: TRBV7-2
CDR3aa: CASSFAGGDSPLHF

abundance: .
d_gene: .
v_gene: TRBV10-3
CDR3aa: CAISESPVQETQYF

abundance: .
d_gene: TRBD2
v_gene: TRBV28
CDR3aa: CASSFPAGGPYEQYF

abundance: .
d_gene: .
v_gene: TRBV5-5
CDR3aa: CASSTLGGNEQFF

abundance: .
d_gene: TRBD2
v_gene: TRBV14
CDR3aa: CASSHWGETGLVIKVSTDTQYF

abundance: .
d_gene: .
v_gene: TRBV4-1
CDR3aa: CASSPRTGETQYF

abundance: .
d_gene: TRBD2
v_gene: TRBV30
CDR3aa: CAWTTSGRALEQFF

abundance: once
d_gene: .
v_gene: TRBV7-9
CDR3aa: CASSLRRAGNTIYF

abundance: .
d_gene: TRBD2
v_gene: TRBV29-1
CDR3aa: CSVDVGLAINEQFF

abundance: .
d_gene: .
v_gene: TRBV7-7
CDR3aa: CASSPGVTLSYEQYF

abundance: .
d_gene: .
v_gene: TRBV4-3
CDR3aa: CASSQESGAEQYF

abundance: .
d_gene: .
v_gene: TRBV5-1
CDR3aa: CASSYLTPAGELFF